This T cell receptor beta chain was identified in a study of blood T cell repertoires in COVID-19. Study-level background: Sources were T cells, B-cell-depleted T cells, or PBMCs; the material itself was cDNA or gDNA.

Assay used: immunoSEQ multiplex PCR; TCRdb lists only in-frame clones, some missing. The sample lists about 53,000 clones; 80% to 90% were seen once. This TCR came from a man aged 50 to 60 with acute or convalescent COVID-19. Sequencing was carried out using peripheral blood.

CDR3 in DNA: TGTGCCAGCAGCTCAGACAAGATGAATGAGCAGTTCTTC. Encoded protein: CASSSDKMNEQFF. The chain is built from TRBV7-8 and TRBJ2-1; no firm D call. Trimming stripped 4 bases from V and 7 bases from J, with 11 bases between. This CDR3 comprises 13 residues. Germline CDR1 SGHVS, CDR2 FQNEAQ.